These 26 T cell receptor beta chains share one sample of origin, sequenced in a study of OX40 agonist ivuxolimab in advanced cancers. Libraries were prepared by immunoSEQ multiplex PCR; TCRdb keeps only in-frame clonotypes and omits some of them. The table includes 75,000 to 100,000 clones, under 90% detected once. Sequencing was performed on CD4+ or CD8+ T cells sorted from blood, taken in a trial of the OX40 agonist ivuxolimab. The receptors were sampled from an adult with an advanced solid tumor such as melanoma, head and neck, liver or kidney cancer.

CDR3 residues: CASSPSGQQETQYF. The CDR3, as DNA: TGTGCCAGCTCACCTTCGGGACAGCAAGAGACCCAGTACTTC. The J gene is TRBJ2-5, the V gene TRBV18, with 7 bases matching TRBD1. CDR1 is KGHSH and CDR2 is LQKENI in the germline V gene. This CDR3 has 14 amino acids. V was pared by 3 bases and J by 2 bases, with 3 bases of the junction left unmatched.

This clone was counted only a few times. The rearrangement uses TRBV11-1 and TRBJ2-1; 7 bases are shared with TRBD2. The V gene end was trimmed by 5 bases and the J gene end by 8 bases; junction bases not matched to a gene: 12. CDR1 is SGHAT and CDR2 is FQDESV in the germline V gene (reference sequence). This CDR3 is built from 15 residues. This CDR3 is CASSLLAGEEDEQFF. DNA of the CDR3: TGTGCCAGCAGCCTGCTGGCGGGAGAAGAAGATGAGCAGTTCTTC.

The chain combines TRBV5-6 with TRBJ2-2, with TRBD1 matching 9 bases. The V and J ends lost 2 bases and 0 bases, in that order; junction bases with no gene match: 5. Germline values: CDR1 SGHDT, CDR2 YYEEEE. The CDR3 consists of 17 residues. The CDR3 spells CASSFFTGGANTGELFF. The CDR3 coding sequence is TGTGCCAGCAGCTTTTTCACAGGGGGCGCGAACACCGGGGAGCTGTTTTTT.

The chain employs TRBV6-5 and TRBJ2-2; D may be TRBD1 (6 bases). With 11 bases removed from V and 6 bases from J, the gap between germline ends came to 13 bases. Germline lookup yields CDR1 MNHEY and CDR2 SVGAGI. CDR3 length: 12 amino acids. The DNA of the CDR3 is TGTGCCGGCGGACAGTCGCCCGGGGAGCTGTTTTTT. Translation: CAGGQSPGELFF.

The V and J genes are TRBV5-4 and TRBJ2-3; weak D call: TRBD2 (5 bases). The CDR3 is made up of 15 amino acids. The V gene's germline CDR1 is SGHNT and CDR2 YYREEE (reference sequence). V gave up 0 bases and J gave up 0 bases, with 8 bases separating them. In DNA form, the CDR3 reads TGTGCCAGCAGCTTGGCGGGGTTTAGCACAGATACGCAGTATTTT. This sequence encodes CASSLAGFSTDTQYF.

The V gene is TRBV7-8, the J gene TRBJ2-7; possible D gene TRBD1, 6 bases. The V end was cut by 1 base, the J end by 4 bases, with 11 bases between. The CDR3 is 14 amino acids. Germline CDR1 is SGHVS and CDR2 is FQNEAQ. DNA of the CDR3: TGTGCCAGCAGCTTAGTAGCCCAGGGGTACGAGCAGTACTTC. This sequence encodes CASSLVAQGYEQYF.

The chain recombines TRBV2 with TRBJ2-5; D remains unclear. In germline, CDR1 is SNHLY, CDR2 FYNNEI. CDR3 length: 11 amino acids. Trimming removed 2 bases at V and 5 bases at J, with 3 bases between. CDR3 nucleotide sequence: TGTGCCAGCAGTGAACCGGAGACCCAGTACTTC. Its protein product is CASSEPETQYF.

The chain employs TRBV6-5 and TRBJ1-2; D is possibly TRBD1 (5 bases). CDR1 is MNHEY and CDR2 is SVGAGI in the germline V gene. V was cut by 0 bases and J by 8 bases, with 13 bases left in between. The CDR3 is 14 amino acids. The chain's CDR3 is CASSYSGGVEGYTF. As DNA, the CDR3 is TGTGCCAGCAGTTACTCGGGGGGGGTTGAGGGCTACACCTTC.

The chain uses TRBV2 and TRBJ2-3; D uncertain. CDR1 SNHLY and CDR2 FYNNEI come from the germline V gene. The CDR3 runs to 13 residues. V lost 4 bases and J lost 7, with 12 bases in between. The CDR3, as DNA: TGTGCCAGCAGTGTGAACGGACCCAATACGCAGTATTTT. It translates to CASSVNGPNTQYF.

This clone was found many times. V usage is TRBV27 and J usage is TRBJ2-7, with 8 bases that match TRBD2. The ends lost 3 bases at V and 7 bases at J; junction bases unmatched: 2. This CDR3 has 12 amino acids. Germline V lookup: CDR1 MNHEY, CDR2 SMNVEV (reference sequence). The CDR3 protein is CASSFPGGEQYF. The CDR3 DNA follows: TGTGCCAGCAGTTTCCCGGGAGGGGAGCAGTACTTC.

The rearrangement links TRBV7-3 to TRBJ2-1; 8 bases fit TRBD2. Germline V gene lookup returns CDR1 SGHTA and CDR2 FQGTGA. V was pared by 2 bases and J by 2 bases, with 5 bases of the junction left unmatched. The CDR3 is 16 residues long. CDR3 region: CASSLDSGGAYNEQFF. The CDR3 DNA is TGTGCCAGCAGCTTAGATTCCGGGGGGGCCTACAATGAGCAGTTCTTC.

V usage is TRBV5-1 and J usage is TRBJ2-7, with 7 positions matching TRBD1. V lost 0 bases to trimming and J lost 0 bases; unmatched junction nucleotides: 9. Per the germline V gene, CDR1 is SGHRS and CDR2 is YFSETQ. There are 17 residues in the CDR3. This chain's CDR3 is CASSLVLGTESSYEQYF. The CDR3, as DNA: TGCGCCAGCAGCTTGGTTTTAGGGACAGAGAGCTCCTACGAGCAGTACTTC.

The rearrangement joins TRBV7-9 to TRBJ1-2; no clear D. Trimming pared 1 base from V and 4 bases from J, leaving 7 bases between. Germline CDR1 is SEHNR and CDR2 is FQNEAQ (reference sequence). This CDR3 has 13 amino acids. The CDR3 bases are TGTGCCAGCAGCTTAGATCCGCTCTATGGCTACACCTTC. Encoded protein: CASSLDPLYGYTF.

The rearrangement uses TRBV27 and TRBJ2-4; 8 bases agree with TRBD1. CDR1 MNHEY and CDR2 SMNVEV come from the germline V gene (reference sequence). The V and J ends lost 3 bases and 7 bases, in that order; junction bases with no gene match: 5. CDR3 length: 14 residues. The chain's CDR3 is CASSLVQGANIQYF. CDR3 DNA: TGTGCCAGCAGTTTGGTGCAGGGGGCGAACATTCAGTACTTC.

The J gene is TRBJ2-1, the V gene TRBV9, with TRBD2 matching over 15 bases. V trimming: 6 bases; J trimming: 7 bases; junction bases outside the gene matches: 8. The CDR3 sequence is 16 residues long. Germline CDR1 and CDR2: SGDLS and YYNGEE. CDR3 DNA sequence: TGTGCCAGCACACCTTCCGGGACTAGCGGGAGGAATGAGCAGTTCTTC. Its protein product is CASTPSGTSGRNEQFF.

This chain connects TRBV5-1 to TRBJ1-2; TRBD1 is a possible D gene (5 bases). This CDR3 comprises 15 residues. Per the germline V gene, CDR1 is SGHRS and CDR2 is YFSETQ. Between the trimmed V and J ends, which lost 4 bases and 8 bases, there was a span of 21 bases. This CDR3 is CASSPGGTGVSGYTF. The CDR3 DNA reads TGCGCCAGCAGCCCCGGGGGAACAGGAGTAAGCGGCTACACCTTC.

V and J are TRBV11-3 and TRBJ2-1; 7 bases are a match to TRBD2. The CDR3 has 15 amino acids. V lost 4 bases and J lost 2; bases outside the gene matches: 5. CDR1 SGHNT and CDR2 YENEEA come from the germline V gene. CDR3 DNA: TGTGCCAGCAGCTCGGGGACTAAACCCTACAATGAGCAGTTCTTC. It codes for CASSSGTKPYNEQFF.

This chain uses TRBV7-9 with TRBJ1-1; D call uncertain. V was pared by 2 bases and J by 0 bases, with 10 bases between. The germline V gene encodes CDR1 SEHNR and CDR2 FQNEAQ (reference sequence). CDR3 length: 15 amino acids. The CDR3 bases are TGTGCCAGCAGCTTAAGTCTGGGGATGAACACTGAAGCTTTCTTT. This gives the protein CASSLSLGMNTEAFF.

This clone was observed a single time. The chain combines TRBV7-2 with TRBJ1-5; 8 bases map to TRBD1. V lost 4 bases, J lost 5 bases, and 7 bases stayed unmatched. Germline V lookup: CDR1 SGHTA, CDR2 FQGNSA. This CDR3 has 15 residues. The CDR3 nucleotides read TGTGCCAGCAGCTACACCAGGGGGCAGGATCAGCCCCAGCATTTT. This sequence encodes CASSYTRGQDQPQHF.

The chain employs TRBV7-9 and TRBJ2-2; tentatively, D is TRBD1 (6 bases). Germline CDR1 SEHNR, CDR2 FQNEAQ (reference sequence). With 8 bases removed from V and 1 base from J, the gap between germline ends came to 11 bases. This CDR3 has 14 amino acids. The CDR3 coding sequence is TGTGCCAGCGGGGGACACTTGAACACCGGGGAGCTGTTTTTT. It yields the protein CASGGHLNTGELFF.

This clone was seen a single time. This rearrangement joins TRBV4-2 to TRBJ2-5; 9 positions match TRBD2. The germline CDR1 and CDR2 sequences are LGHNA and YNFKEQ. The ends lost 4 bases at V and 5 bases at J; junction bases unmatched: 8. The CDR3 totals 15 residues. The CDR3 DNA sequence: TGTGCCAGCAGCCGGACTAGCGCCGGGACGGAGACCCAGTACTTC. Its translation: CASSRTSAGTETQYF.

The V call is TRBV6-5, the J call TRBJ2-5; D gene uncertain. The CDR3 sequence is 13 residues long. Germline V gives CDR1 MNHEY, CDR2 SVGAGI. V was shortened by 2 bases and J by 5 bases, with 9 bases between the two germline ends. CDR3 nucleotide sequence: TGTGCCAGCAGTTACCGGACCCCGGAGACCCAGTACTTC. Residues: CASSYRTPETQYF.

The chain links TRBV4-1 to TRBJ1-2, with 9 nucleotides matching TRBD1. The CDR3 covers 15 residues. With V trimmed by 0 bases and J by 4 bases, 3 bases remained unmatched. CDR1 and CDR2 (germline): MGHRA, YSYEKL. The CDR3 nucleotides read TGCGCCAGCAGCCAAGACGGGACAGGGCTCTATGGCTACACCTTC. Residues: CASSQDGTGLYGYTF.

Worth noting for this clone: At one end the junction does not follow the germline gene, possibly because of a read error. This chain connects TRBV11-2 to TRBJ1-1; D call uncertain. The CDR3 spans 13 residues. Germline lookup yields CDR1 SGHAT and CDR2 FQNNGV. The chain's CDR3 is CASRLDRYAEAFF. The CDR3 coding sequence is TGTGCCAGCAGGTTAGATAGGTACGCTGAAGCTTTCTTT.

The genes are TRBV15 and TRBJ1-3; D remains ambiguous. V lost 3 bases to trimming and J lost 3 bases, with 3 bases between them. Per germline, CDR1 LNHNV and CDR2 YYDKDF (reference sequence). The CDR3 loop spans 12 amino acids. CDR3 residues: CATSSHGNTIYF. The CDR3 DNA reads as TGTGCCACCAGCAGTCATGGAAACACCATATATTTT.

J is TRBJ1-4 and V is TRBV7-9; 7 nucleotides match TRBD1. In germline, CDR1 is SEHNR, CDR2 FQNEAQ (reference sequence). The CDR3 length is 14 residues. The trim removed 6 bases at V and 3 bases at J, leaving 4 bases unmatched. This CDR3 is CASRLGQANEKLFF. CDR3 sequence (DNA): TGTGCCAGCAGACTCGGACAGGCTAATGAAAAACTGTTTTTT. Full variable domain (rest looked up from reference TRBV7-9 and TRBJ1-4): DTGVSQNPRHKITKRGQNVTFRCDPISEHNRLYWYRQTLGQGPEFLTYFQNEAQLEKSRLLSDRFSAERPKGSFSTLEIQRTEQGDSAMYLCASRLGQANEKLFFGSGTQLSVL.